This TCR beta chain is drawn from a study of CD8+CD57+ T cells in acquired aplastic anemia. The template for TCR beta VDJ and CDR3 sequence profiling was genomic DNA. MiXCR, applied by TCRdb to the reads, yields one record per CDR3 protein. The profile shows about half a million distinct CDR3 sequences, approximately 33% of them singletons. This clonotype showed up many times. CD8+CD57+ cell expansion had been shown by flow cytometry in patients chosen for sequencing. The TCR comes from a human donor with aplastic anemia. Sequenced sample: sorted CD4+, CD8+, or CD8+CD57+ T cells (not recorded which) from PBMCs.

CDR3 bases: TGTGCCAGTAGTAGGACAGGGAACAAGCCCCAGCATTTT. Its translation is CASSRTGNKPQHF. V gene TRBV19 combines with J gene TRBJ1-5; 8 nucleotides align to TRBD1. The CDR3 totals 13 residues. V was clipped by 4 bases and J by 8 bases; unmatched bases: 4. CDR1 LNHDA and CDR2 SQIVND come from the germline V gene (reference sequence). Together with reference TRBV19 and TRBJ1-5, the CDR3 gives the full variable domain: DGGITQSPKYLFRKEGQNVTLSCEQNLNHDAMYWYRQDPGQGLRLIYYSQIVNDFQKGDIAEGYSVSREKKESFPLTVTSAQKNPTAFYLCASSRTGNKPQHFGDGTRLSIL.